The rows below give T cell receptor beta chains drawn from one sample of a study of T cell changes during pregnancy in multiple sclerosis. Sequencing was performed with immunoSEQ multiplex PCR; in TCRdb, only in-frame clones are kept and a portion is missing. The data show about 85,000 clones, just over 90% seen once. The sequences come from peripheral blood, collected in the first trimester of pregnancy. The receptors shown here come from a female donor with multiple sclerosis, enrolled in a pregnancy study. CDR3s leave out the opening cysteine and the closing phenylalanine or tryptophan. Fields, in order: V gene, J gene, CDR3 protein.

v_gene: TRBV28
j_gene: TRBJ1-5
CDR3aa: ASSLFGGGRDQPQH

v_gene: TRBV27
j_gene: TRBJ2-1
CDR3aa: ASKPGQGIYNEQF

v_gene: TRBV2
j_gene: TRBJ2-1
CDR3aa: ASSRDSEQF

v_gene: TRBV29-1
j_gene: TRBJ1-2
CDR3aa: SVGENTNYGYT

v_gene: TRBV19
j_gene: TRBJ2-7
CDR3aa: ASTRGRGYEQY

v_gene: TRBV5-6
j_gene: TRBJ2-5
CDR3aa: ASSLWGDGETQY

v_gene: TRBV2
j_gene: TRBJ2-3
CDR3aa: ARGDGGRVVGDTQY

v_gene: TRBV25-1
j_gene: TRBJ2-7
CDR3aa: ASSGANIEQY

v_gene: TRBV5-4
j_gene: TRBJ1-2
CDR3aa: ASSLPQGARNGYT

v_gene: TRBV7-9
j_gene: TRBJ2-7
CDR3aa: ASGAGGPGQY

v_gene: TRBV5-4
j_gene: TRBJ1-1
CDR3aa: ASSFQGGNTEAF

v_gene: TRBV6-1
j_gene: TRBJ2-5
CDR3aa: ASRILAGARETQY

v_gene: TRBV15
j_gene: TRBJ2-3
CDR3aa: ATSRGDSSPDTQY

v_gene: TRBV30
j_gene: TRBJ1-2
CDR3aa: AWSPRDYGYT

v_gene: TRBV6-1
j_gene: TRBJ1-2
CDR3aa: ASKESGVYGYT

v_gene: TRBV7-9
j_gene: TRBJ1-2
CDR3aa: ASSIPGHGYGYT

v_gene: TRBV7-9
j_gene: TRBJ2-5
CDR3aa: ASRTLGTSGFPEETQY